The 25 T cell receptor beta chains listed next were all sequenced from one sample in a study of blood T cell repertoires in COVID-19 (dated by TCRdb to 2019 to 2021). Library prep was done by the immunoSEQ multiplex PCR assay. The table comes from immuneACCESS by way of TCRdb, which keeps in-frame sequences with V and J called. Part of the clones is missing from these tables; in studies checked, under half for an unresolved V gene and the rest for unknown reasons. For this sample the table gives more than 400,000 clones, of which roughly 87% were detected only once. The ten largest clones take up around 0.7% of the sample. Sequencing was performed on PBMCs or T cells enriched from blood (not recorded which). These receptors were taken from a woman aged 18-30 years who had recovered from COVID-19.

The chain carries TRBV30 and TRBJ1-5; no firm D call. The V and J ends lost 8 bases and 0 bases respectively, with 17 bases between them. This CDR3 comprises 15 residues. Looked up from germline, CDR1 is GTSNPN and CDR2 is SVGIG (reference sequence). The CDR3 region is CAGTEGSTSNQPQHF. CDR3 bases: TGTGCCGGTACAGAGGGAAGTACTAGCAATCAGCCCCAGCATTTT.

The table lists this clone with a count of one. V is TRBV27 and J is TRBJ2-7; 10 bases match TRBD2. This CDR3 has 15 residues. Trimming removed 8 bases from V and 2 bases from J; junction bases left unmatched: 9. Germline V gene lookup returns CDR1 MNHEY and CDR2 SMNVEV (reference sequence). The CDR3 loop is CASSLRAGGPYEQYF. The CDR3 bases are TGTGCCAGCTCACTTCGAGCGGGGGGGCCCTACGAGCAGTACTTC.

The chain has TRBV7-9 and TRBJ2-5, with unresolved D. The CDR3 runs to 16 residues. Trimming stripped 2 bases from V and 3 bases from J, with 16 bases between. Germline CDR1 and CDR2: SEHNR and FQNEAQ (reference sequence). The chain's CDR3 is CASSLTQAVYEETQYF. DNA of the CDR3: TGTGCCAGCAGCTTAACCCAGGCTGTCTATGAAGAGACCCAGTACTTC.

This clone was found once. This sequence joins TRBV30 and TRBJ1-2; D is uncertain. The CDR3 has 14 residues. Germline V gives CDR1 GTSNPN, CDR2 SVGIG (reference sequence). V shed 2 bases and J shed 2 bases, with 12 bases lying between them. The CDR3 sequence is CAWSSVRRNYGYTF. The CDR3 DNA reads TGTGCCTGGAGTTCCGTTCGGAGGAACTATGGCTACACCTTC.

This chain joins TRBV20-1 and TRBJ1-1; D ambiguous. V lost 1 base and J lost 11, with 8 bases in between. Germline V gene lookup returns CDR1 DFQATT and CDR2 SNEGSKA (reference sequence). CDR3 size: 10 residues. The DNA for the CDR3 is TGCAGTGCTAGAGTAAGGGAGGCTTTCTTT. This sequence encodes CSARVREAFF.

The genes are TRBV11-3 and TRBJ1-4; D not certain. The CDR3 loop spans 15 amino acids. V was cut by 9 bases and J by 2 bases, with 16 bases left in between. Germline V CDR1 and CDR2: SGHNT, YENEEA. The CDR3: CASPLKAATNEKLFF. CDR3 nucleotide sequence: TGTGCCAGTCCGCTGAAGGCAGCGACTAATGAAAAACTGTTTTTT.

V usage is TRBV10-3 and J usage is TRBJ1-1; D is unclear. V gave up 9 bases and J gave up 0 bases, with 17 bases separating them. From germline, CDR1 is ENHRY and CDR2 SYGVKD. This CDR3 comprises 15 residues. The CDR3 DNA reads TGTGCCATACGACAAGGTGACAAGGTGAACACTGAAGCTTTCTTT. It is translated as CAIRQGDKVNTEAFF.

The rearrangement joins TRBV10-2 to TRBJ1-1; no clear D gene. The CDR3 is 14 residues long. Trimming took 0 bases from V and 8 from J, leaving 13 bases between them. Germline CDR1 is WSHSY and CDR2 is SAAADI. The CDR3 loop is CASSESSGAGEAFF. For the CDR3, the DNA is TGCGCCAGCAGTGAGTCGTCGGGTGCGGGGGAAGCTTTCTTT.

A word on this clone: The sample contains more than one DNA sequence encoding this CDR3. The chain is built from TRBV20-1 and TRBJ2-7; unclear D gene. Germline-derived CDR1 and CDR2 are DFQATT and SNEGSKA (reference sequence). The CDR3 runs to 10 residues. V lost 0 bases and J lost 5, with 2 bases in between. CDR3 in DNA: TGCAGTGCTAGAGATAACGAGCAGTACTTC. It specifies CSARDNEQYF.

Of note for this clone: Other nucleotide sequences from this sample produce the same CDR3. The V gene is TRBV5-5, the J gene TRBJ2-5; the D gene is possibly TRBD1 (5 bases). CDR3 length: 14 residues. The V gene's germline CDR1 is SGHKS and CDR2 YYEKEE (reference sequence). The germline V and J ends were trimmed by 0 bases and 2 bases, with 8 bases remaining between them. CDR3 sequence reads: CASSLAAGQETQYF. The CDR3 DNA reads as TGTGCCAGCAGCTTGGCCGCAGGGCAAGAGACCCAGTACTTC.

The chain is built from TRBV2 and TRBJ2-2; the match to TRBD2 covers 8 bases. The CDR3 length is 14 residues. The V and J ends lost 3 bases and 7 bases, in that order; junction bases with no gene match: 4. Germline V gene data show CDR1 as SNHLY and CDR2 as FYNNEI. CDR3 loop: CASSEGLGDGELFF. The CDR3 nucleotides are TGTGCCAGCAGTGAGGGACTAGGTGACGGGGAGCTGTTTTTT.

The chain joins TRBV24-1 to TRBJ2-1, with TRBD1 matching 10 bases. The CDR3 consists of 14 residues. Trimming removed 9 bases from V and 2 bases from J; junction bases left unmatched: 3. Germline CDR1 is KGHDR and CDR2 is SFDVKD. The CDR3: CATSTGGPYNEQFF. CDR3 in DNA: TGTGCCACCTCGACAGGGGGCCCCTACAATGAGCAGTTCTTC.

The chain combines TRBV28 with TRBJ1-2; possibly TRBD1 for D (6 bases). V was trimmed by 6 bases and J by 1 base, leaving 12 bases between them. Germline CDR1 is MDHEN and CDR2 is SYDVKM. This CDR3 is 14 amino acids long. Here the CDR3 reads CASSPGTYNYGYTF. The CDR3 region has the DNA TGTGCCAGCAGCCCTGGGACATATAACTATGGCTACACCTTC.

The chain recombines TRBV3-1 (or the pseudogene TRBV3-2) with TRBJ2-5; maybe TRBD1 (5 bases). The CDR3 runs to 13 residues. V was cut by 11 bases and J by 4 bases, with 17 bases left in between. The germline V gene encodes CDR1 LGHDT and CDR2 YNNKEL (reference sequence). The CDR3 DNA follows: TGTGCCGCGAAGGGAAGGACAAGAGAGACCCAGTACTTC. Translating gives CAAKGRTRETQYF.

This clone was observed a single time. J is TRBJ1-1 and V is TRBV29-1; no clear D gene. Per the germline V gene, CDR1 is SQVTM and CDR2 is ANQGSEA. The V and J ends lost 6 bases and 0 bases respectively, with 11 bases between them. This CDR3 has 13 amino acids. Here the CDR3 DNA reads TGCAGCGTAGTCCTCCTAATGAACACTGAAGCTTTCTTT. Its protein is CSVVLLMNTEAFF.

This rearrangement joins TRBV18 to TRBJ2-7; 7 nucleotides line up with TRBD1. CDR1 and CDR2 from the germline V gene are KGHSH and LQKENI. The ends lost 3 bases at V and 0 bases at J; junction bases unmatched: 2. The CDR3 extends over 14 amino acids. The CDR3 DNA reads TGTGCCAGCTCACCGGACAGGAGCTCCTACGAGCAGTACTTC. Translating it yields CASSPDRSSYEQYF.

This clone was observed once. The chain carries TRBV2 and TRBJ1-3; the match to TRBD1 covers 8 bases. In germline, CDR1 is SNHLY, CDR2 FYNNEI. The CDR3 has 12 residues. J gave up 6 bases and V 6 bases, and 1 base lay outside the gene matches. The chain's CDR3 is CASRDRENTIYF. The DNA for the CDR3 is TGTGCCAGCAGGGACAGGGAAAACACCATATATTTT. Filled out from reference TRBV2 and TRBJ1-3, the complete variable domain reads EPEVTQTPSHQVTQMGQEVILRCVPISNHLYFYWYRQILGQKVEFLVSFYNNEISEKSEIFDDQFSVERPDGSNFTLKIRSTKLEDSAMYFCASRDRENTIYFGEGSWLTVV.

V gene TRBV5-8 combines with J gene TRBJ2-1, with 8 bases matching TRBD1. The germline V gene encodes CDR1 SGHTS and CDR2 YDEGEE. The CDR3 has 18 residues. V gave up 1 base and J gave up 4 bases; unmatched junction bases: 13. The CDR3 here is CASSLIGWRDRKYNEQFF. DNA for the CDR3: TGTGCCAGCAGCTTGATAGGATGGCGGGACAGGAAATACAATGAGCAGTTCTTC.

The count of this clone is one. This chain joins TRBV20-1 and TRBJ2-3; D call uncertain. Germline V gene lookup returns CDR1 DFQATT and CDR2 SNEGSKA (reference sequence). The CDR3 has 14 residues. V was cut by 3 bases and J by 0 bases, with 10 bases left in between. CDR3 protein: CSASRQASTDTQYF. For the CDR3, the DNA is TGCAGTGCTAGTCGGCAGGCTAGCACAGATACGCAGTATTTT.

The chain is built from TRBV5-1 and TRBJ1-1; D call uncertain. This CDR3 comprises 14 residues. Germline V lookup: CDR1 SGHRS, CDR2 YFSETQ. Trimming pared 0 bases from V and 2 bases from J, leaving 8 bases between. The CDR3 DNA reads as TGCGCCAGCAGCTTGGAACAGACAAACACTGAAGCTTTCTTT. Its protein is CASSLEQTNTEAFF.

This chain joins TRBV6-6 and TRBJ1-3; weak D call: TRBD1 (5 bases). The V gene's germline CDR1 is MNHNY and CDR2 SVGAGI (reference sequence). Trimming left V 0 bases short and J 0 bases short, with 9 bases between. CDR3 length: 16 residues. The CDR3 region has the DNA TGTGCCAGCAGTTACTCGAAAGGGGCCTCTGGAAACACCATATATTTT. Its protein product is CASSYSKGASGNTIYF.

The rearrangement uses TRBV7-8 and TRBJ2-7; 14 bases fit TRBD2. CDR1 and CDR2 from the germline V gene are SGHVS and FQNEAQ. This CDR3 has 19 amino acids. V lost 0 bases, J lost 6 bases, and 13 bases stayed unmatched. CDR3 nucleotide sequence: TGTGCCAGCAGCTTAGCCCGGACTAGCGGGGGGTCAAGAGCATCCGAGCAGTACTTC. It yields the protein CASSLARTSGGSRASEQYF.

The V and J genes are TRBV24-1 and TRBJ1-5; 8 nucleotides align to TRBD1. CDR3 length: 16 residues. The V segment lost 5 bases and the J segment 2 bases; nucleotides outside the gene matches: 7. Looked up from germline, CDR1 is KGHDR and CDR2 is SFDVKD. The CDR3 protein is CATSALDRDGNQPQHF. CDR3 DNA sequence: TGTGCCACCAGTGCCCTGGACAGGGATGGCAATCAGCCCCAGCATTTT.

CDR3 nucleotides: TGTGCCAGCAGTGGGGGCTGGGGGGTCTCACCCCTCCACTTT. The encoded protein is CASSGGWGVSPLHF. V and J are TRBV2 and TRBJ1-6, with D maybe TRBD1 (5 bases). V was clipped by 4 bases and J by 10 bases, with 14 bases between them. The CDR3 covers 14 residues. Per the germline V gene, CDR1 is SNHLY and CDR2 is FYNNEI.

This clone was seen once. This sequence joins TRBV9 and TRBJ1-1, with 9 bases fitting TRBD1. There are 14 residues in the CDR3. V lost 1 base and J lost 4; bases outside the gene matches: 2. The germline V gene has CDR1 SGDLS and CDR2 YYNGEE. The CDR3 reads CASSVRTGVTEAFF. As DNA, the CDR3 is TGTGCCAGCAGCGTACGGACAGGGGTCACTGAAGCTTTCTTT.